This is a list of T cell receptor beta chains from one sample in a study of blood T cell repertoires in COVID-19. The protocol was immunoSEQ multiplex PCR, while the TCRdb copy is restricted to in-frame clones and leaves out a portion. The profile shows roughly 290,000 clones, around four fifths of them singletons. The sample comprised peripheral blood. These receptors all stem from a woman aged 45-65 years with active or convalescent COVID-19. The CDR3 runs from the conserved cysteine through the conserved F or W. Each record gives: D gene, clone size, V gene, J gene, CDR3 DNA, CDR3 protein. A D gene is named only where the DNA matches it firmly. Only some rows state a clone size, as once, few, many or a class for expanded clones.

>TRBD1|-|TRBV2|TRBJ2-7
TGTGCCAGCAGTGGAGCAGGGGGACCAAATATAAACTACGAGCAGTACTTC
CASSGAGGPNINYEQYF
>-|-|TRBV5-4|TRBJ2-2
TGTGCCAGCAGCGCCCGACAGTCACCGAGGACCGGGGAGCTGTTTTTT
CASSARQSPRTGELFF
>-|-|TRBV6-2/TRBV6-3|TRBJ1-2
TGTGCCAGCAGTCCCGACAGGACTGCAGGGGGCTACACCTTC
CASSPDRTAGGYTF
>TRBD1|few|TRBV19|TRBJ1-5
TGTGCCAGTAGCAGAAACAGGGGGCCTAATCAGCCCCAGCATTTT
CASSRNRGPNQPQHF
>-|-|TRBV29-1|TRBJ1-1
TGCAGCGTTGGGACACAAATGAACACTGAAGCTTTCTTT
CSVGTQMNTEAFF
>-|-|TRBV10-2|TRBJ2-1
TGCGCCAGCAGTGAGTATAGGAGTGAGCAGTTCTTC
CASSEYRSEQFF
>-|once|TRBV19|TRBJ1-2
TGTGCCAGTAGTGCCAGGCTATATGGCTACACCTTC
CASSARLYGYTF
>-|-|TRBV3-1/TRBV3-2|TRBJ2-1
TGTGCCAGCAGCCCCCGCGTCCATGAGCAGTTCTTC
CASSPRVHEQFF
>-|-|TRBV4-1|TRBJ1-2
TGCGCCAGCAGGCTACAGGGTCGGGGTCTCTATGGCTACACCTTC
CASRLQGRGLYGYTF
>TRBD2|once|TRBV7-2|TRBJ2-7
TGTGCCAGCAGCCGGACTAGCGGGACAACCTACGAGCAGTACTTC
CASSRTSGTTYEQYF
>TRBD1|-|TRBV19|TRBJ1-6
TGTGCCAGTAGTTCATGGACAGGGGCGGGTGATTCACCCCTCCACTTT
CASSSWTGAGDSPLHF
>TRBD2|-|TRBV5-1|TRBJ2-6
TGCGCCAGCAGCTTTACCCTAACTAGCGGGAGTTCGATTCTGTCTGGGGCCAACGTCCTGACTTTC
CASSFTLTSGSSILSGANVLTF
>-|once|TRBV2|TRBJ1-1
TGTGCCAGCAGGAAGGAGTCGACCACTGAAGCTTTCTTT
CASRKESTTEAFF
>TRBD1|-|TRBV11-3|TRBJ1-1
TGTGCCAGCAGCCCAGGGACAGGGGGCTACACTGAAGCTTTCTTT
CASSPGTGGYTEAFF